This T cell receptor beta chain was found in a study of Graves' ophthalmopathy and Graves' hyperthyroidism. Study-level findings and limits: Sensitivity of 55% to 71% and specificity of 72.22% were achieved by the model that predicted ophthalmopathy progression. Blood also harbored most expanded thyroid clonotypes above 0.001 frequency. Separation of ophthalmopathy from stable hyperthyroidism was achieved by a 13-signature model, at approximately 87% sensitivity and approximately 81% specificity.

TCR beta CDR3 amplification used RNA transcripts. First-round RT-PCR with HTBI primers preceded a second-round multiplex PCR. TCRdb re-analysed the multiplex PCR reads in MiXCR, keeping a single row per CDR3 protein. This sample has a few hundred thousand distinct CDR3 sequences, with about 17% found just once. The V gene's germline CDR1 is MNHEY and CDR2 SVGEGT. This CDR3 is 15 amino acids long. The ends were cut back, 7 bases at V and 2 bases at J, with 15 bases in the middle. On this clonotype itself: Antigen specificity is unknown.

Sequenced material: peripheral blood. The source is an adult woman with stable Graves' hyperthyroidism. The chain links TRBV6-2 or TRBV6-3 to TRBJ1-5, with unresolved D. The CDR3 here is CASTSGGNGNQPQHF. The DNA of the CDR3 is TGTGCCAGCACCTCGGGAGGAAATGGCAATCAGCCCCAGCATTTT.